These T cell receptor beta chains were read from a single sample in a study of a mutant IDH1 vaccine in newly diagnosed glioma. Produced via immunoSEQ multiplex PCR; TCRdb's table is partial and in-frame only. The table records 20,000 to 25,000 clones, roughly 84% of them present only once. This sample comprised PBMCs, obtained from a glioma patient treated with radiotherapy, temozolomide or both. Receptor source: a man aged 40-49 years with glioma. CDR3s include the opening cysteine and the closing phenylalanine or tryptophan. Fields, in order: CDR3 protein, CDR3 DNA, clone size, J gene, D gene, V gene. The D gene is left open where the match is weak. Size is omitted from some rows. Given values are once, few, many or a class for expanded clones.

cdr3_aa: CASSQRETGLNSPLHF
cdr3_nt: TGTGCCAGCAGCCAGCGGGAGACAGGCCTTAATTCACCCCTCCACTTT
clone_size: .
j_call: TRBJ1-6
d_call: .
v_call: TRBV7-8

cdr3_aa: CASTPSGATNEKLFF
cdr3_nt: TGTGCCAGCACCCCTTCGGGGGCAACTAATGAAAAACTGTTTTTT
clone_size: .
j_call: TRBJ1-4
d_call: .
v_call: TRBV9

cdr3_aa: CASSSGHLGMAGELFF
cdr3_nt: TGTGCCAGCAGCTCGGGACACCTCGGGATGGCCGGGGAGCTGTTTTTT
clone_size: .
j_call: TRBJ2-2
d_call: .
v_call: TRBV7-9

cdr3_aa: CASSFQLAGPGHEQFF
cdr3_nt: TGTGCCAGCAGTTTCCAACTAGCGGGCCCCGGCCATGAGCAGTTCTTC
clone_size: .
j_call: TRBJ2-1
d_call: TRBD2
v_call: TRBV6-6

cdr3_aa: CASSLGTGVGSPLHF
cdr3_nt: TGCGCCAGCAGCTTGGGGACAGGGGTGGGTTCACCCCTCCACTTT
clone_size: .
j_call: TRBJ1-6
d_call: TRBD1
v_call: TRBV5-1

cdr3_aa: CAWLSRGDEQFF
cdr3_nt: TGTGCCTGGCTATCGCGGGGGGATGAGCAGTTCTTC
clone_size: .
j_call: TRBJ2-1
d_call: TRBD2
v_call: TRBV30

cdr3_aa: CASSRDGMNTEAFF
cdr3_nt: TGTGCCAGCAGCAGGGACGGAATGAACACTGAAGCTTTCTTT
clone_size: few
j_call: TRBJ1-1
d_call: .
v_call: TRBV6-4

cdr3_aa: CASSRGTGDGYTF
cdr3_nt: TGTGCCAGCAGTCGGGGGACAGGTGATGGCTACACCTTC
clone_size: .
j_call: TRBJ1-2
d_call: TRBD1
v_call: TRBV25-1

cdr3_aa: CASSFGQGVKPQHF
cdr3_nt: TGTGCCAGCAGCTTTGGACAGGGGGTTAAGCCCCAGCATTTT
clone_size: .
j_call: TRBJ1-5
d_call: TRBD1
v_call: TRBV5-6

cdr3_aa: CASSDSGGLNQPQHF
cdr3_nt: TGCGCCAGCAGTGATTCGGGTGGCCTCAATCAGCCCCAGCATTTT
clone_size: .
j_call: TRBJ1-5
d_call: .
v_call: TRBV10-2

cdr3_aa: CASSPRPTGGQETQYF
cdr3_nt: TGTGCCAGCAGCCCTAGACCGACAGGGGGGCAAGAGACCCAGTACTTC
clone_size: .
j_call: TRBJ2-5
d_call: TRBD1
v_call: TRBV5-6

cdr3_aa: CASSQDGHSQETQYF
cdr3_nt: TGTGCCAGCAGCCAAGATGGGCACAGTCAAGAGACCCAGTACTTC
clone_size: .
j_call: TRBJ2-5
d_call: .
v_call: TRBV4-2

cdr3_aa: CASSGEPGRPQETQYF
cdr3_nt: TGTGCCAGCAGTGGCGAACCGGGACGTCCCCAAGAGACCCAGTACTTC
clone_size: .
j_call: TRBJ2-5
d_call: .
v_call: TRBV25-1

cdr3_aa: CASSPRPDRTEAFF
cdr3_nt: TGTGCCAGCAGCCCCCGTCCAGATAGAACTGAAGCTTTCTTT
clone_size: .
j_call: TRBJ1-1
d_call: .
v_call: TRBV14

cdr3_aa: CASSLVPGLTQETQYF
cdr3_nt: TGCGCCAGCAGCTTGGTCCCGGGACTCACCCAAGAGACCCAGTACTTC
clone_size: few
j_call: TRBJ2-5
d_call: .
v_call: TRBV5-1

cdr3_aa: CASSSLGRRSNQPQHF
cdr3_nt: TGTGCCAGCAGTTCCCTTGGCAGAAGATCGAATCAGCCCCAGCATTTT
clone_size: .
j_call: TRBJ1-5
d_call: .
v_call: TRBV2

cdr3_aa: CASSVQTMLEAFF
cdr3_nt: TGTGCCAGCAGCGTACAGACAATGCTTGAAGCTTTCTTT
clone_size: few
j_call: TRBJ1-1
d_call: .
v_call: TRBV7-8

cdr3_aa: CASSTLDRLDIQYF
cdr3_nt: TGTGCCAGTAGTACGTTAGACAGGCTGGACATTCAGTACTTC
clone_size: once
j_call: TRBJ2-4
d_call: .
v_call: TRBV19

cdr3_aa: CARNQGYDTEAFF
cdr3_nt: TGTGCTCGCAACCAGGGGTATGACACTGAAGCTTTCTTT
clone_size: .
j_call: TRBJ1-1
d_call: .
v_call: TRBV30

cdr3_aa: CASSQDPQGWYGYTF
cdr3_nt: TGCGCCAGCAGCCAAGATCCGCAGGGGTGGTATGGCTACACCTTC
clone_size: .
j_call: TRBJ1-2
d_call: .
v_call: TRBV4-1

cdr3_aa: CASSYSENTEAFF
cdr3_nt: TGTGCCAGCAGTTACTCGGAGAACACTGAAGCTTTCTTT
clone_size: .
j_call: TRBJ1-1
d_call: .
v_call: TRBV6-5

cdr3_aa: CASSTPSYSNQPQHF
cdr3_nt: TGTGCCAGTAGTACCCCCAGCTATAGCAATCAGCCCCAGCATTTT
clone_size: once
j_call: TRBJ1-5
d_call: .
v_call: TRBV19

cdr3_aa: CASSPRGRVDYGYTF
cdr3_nt: TGTGCCAGCAGCCCCCGGGGGAGAGTGGACTATGGCTACACCTTC
clone_size: .
j_call: TRBJ1-2
d_call: .
v_call: TRBV7-8

cdr3_aa: CASSVGEWGAGTGELFF
cdr3_nt: TGTGCCAGCAGCGTAGGGGAGTGGGGGGCCGGGACCGGGGAGCTGTTTTTT
clone_size: .
j_call: TRBJ2-2
d_call: .
v_call: TRBV9

cdr3_aa: CASSTSGPVSGNTIYF
cdr3_nt: TGCGCCAGCAGCACCTCCGGACCGGTCTCTGGAAACACCATATATTTT
clone_size: .
j_call: TRBJ1-3
d_call: .
v_call: TRBV5-1

cdr3_aa: CASFGGNQETQYF
cdr3_nt: TGTGCCTCGTTCGGGGGTAACCAAGAGACCCAGTACTTC
clone_size: .
j_call: TRBJ2-5
d_call: .
v_call: TRBV30

cdr3_aa: CASSQKGDPNEKLFF
cdr3_nt: TGCGCCAGCAGCCAAAAGGGGGACCCTAATGAAAAACTGTTTTTT
clone_size: medium-sized
j_call: TRBJ1-4
d_call: .
v_call: TRBV4-3

cdr3_aa: CASSLGRGFNTEAFF
cdr3_nt: TGTGCCAGCAGCTTGGGGCGGGGATTCAACACTGAAGCTTTCTTT
clone_size: .
j_call: TRBJ1-1
d_call: .
v_call: TRBV5-4

cdr3_aa: CASSDHYLQGAEGYTF
cdr3_nt: TGTGCCAGCAGTGATCACTACCTACAGGGGGCGGAAGGCTACACCTTC
clone_size: .
j_call: TRBJ1-2
d_call: TRBD1
v_call: TRBV6-4

cdr3_aa: CASTMTGLNEKLFF
cdr3_nt: TGTGCCAGCACCATGACAGGGCTTAATGAAAAACTGTTTTTT
clone_size: .
j_call: TRBJ1-4
d_call: TRBD1
v_call: TRBV4-2

cdr3_aa: CACHRATEAFF
cdr3_nt: TGTGCCTGCCACAGGGCAACTGAAGCTTTCTTT
clone_size: .
j_call: TRBJ1-1
d_call: .
v_call: TRBV30

cdr3_aa: CAISATGRPNTGELFF
cdr3_nt: TGTGCCATCAGTGCGACGGGACGGCCTAACACCGGGGAGCTGTTTTTT
clone_size: .
j_call: TRBJ2-2
d_call: .
v_call: TRBV10-3

cdr3_aa: CASSHLGENTGELFF
cdr3_nt: TGTGCCAGCAGCCACCTAGGGGAGAACACCGGGGAGCTGTTTTTT
clone_size: .
j_call: TRBJ2-2
d_call: .
v_call: TRBV14

cdr3_aa: CASSSLTVRTDTQYF
cdr3_nt: TGTGCCAGCAGCTCCTTAACGGTACGCACAGATACGCAGTATTTT
clone_size: .
j_call: TRBJ2-3
d_call: .
v_call: TRBV5-6

cdr3_aa: CASSLAGQGSGHSPLHF
cdr3_nt: TGTGCCAGCAGCTTAGCCGGACAGGGATCGGGGCATTCACCCCTCCACTTT
clone_size: .
j_call: TRBJ1-6
d_call: TRBD1
v_call: TRBV7-6

cdr3_aa: CASSIAGGQETQYF
cdr3_nt: TGTGCCAGTAGTATAGCGGGAGGCCAAGAGACCCAGTACTTC
clone_size: .
j_call: TRBJ2-5
d_call: TRBD2
v_call: TRBV19

cdr3_aa: CASSLEAQTYEQYF
cdr3_nt: TGTGCCAGCAGCTTAGAGGCGCAAACCTACGAGCAGTACTTC
clone_size: .
j_call: TRBJ2-7
d_call: .
v_call: TRBV7-2

cdr3_aa: CASSPRDTTLSYEQYF
cdr3_nt: TGCGCCAGCAGCCCAAGGGACACAACCCTATCCTACGAGCAGTACTTC
clone_size: .
j_call: TRBJ2-7
d_call: .
v_call: TRBV5-1

cdr3_aa: CASIIGQGTPRELFF
cdr3_nt: TGTGCCAGCATCATCGGACAGGGGACCCCGAGGGAGCTGTTTTTT
clone_size: .
j_call: TRBJ2-2
d_call: TRBD1
v_call: TRBV2